What follows are 2 T cell receptor beta chains derived from one specimen sequenced in a study of blood T cells in healthy people across ages. It was with a sample-barcoded 5' primer and a J-beta primer mix that a second PCR of about 6 to 12 cycles was run. TCRdb passed the 5' RACE reads through MiXCR, listing each CDR3 protein once. This sample yields around 1.5 million distinct CDR3 sequences, of which approximately 59% are seen a single time; more than 6% belongs to the top ten. Sample: blood. These receptor sequences come from a young man in good health.

J is TRBJ2-2 and V is TRBV27; D call uncertain. Between the trimmed V and J ends, which lost 3 bases and 7 bases, there was a span of 18 bases. The germline V gene has CDR1 MNHEY and CDR2 SMNVEV (reference sequence). The CDR3 contains 16 residues. As DNA, the CDR3 is TGTGCCAGCAGTTTGTCCCCAGTGGCTGGGGACGGGGAGCTGTTTTTT. Translation: CASSLSPVAGDGELFF.

In this sample, this clonotype turned up a few times. This sequence joins TRBV20-1 and TRBJ1-5, with no clear D. V lost 2 bases to trimming and J lost 6 bases, with 11 bases between them. This CDR3 comprises 13 residues. Germline CDR1 and CDR2: DFQATT and SNEGSKA (reference sequence). The chain's CDR3 is CSARNPNGQPQHF. CDR3 DNA: TGCAGTGCTAGAAACCCAAATGGTCAGCCCCAGCATTTT.